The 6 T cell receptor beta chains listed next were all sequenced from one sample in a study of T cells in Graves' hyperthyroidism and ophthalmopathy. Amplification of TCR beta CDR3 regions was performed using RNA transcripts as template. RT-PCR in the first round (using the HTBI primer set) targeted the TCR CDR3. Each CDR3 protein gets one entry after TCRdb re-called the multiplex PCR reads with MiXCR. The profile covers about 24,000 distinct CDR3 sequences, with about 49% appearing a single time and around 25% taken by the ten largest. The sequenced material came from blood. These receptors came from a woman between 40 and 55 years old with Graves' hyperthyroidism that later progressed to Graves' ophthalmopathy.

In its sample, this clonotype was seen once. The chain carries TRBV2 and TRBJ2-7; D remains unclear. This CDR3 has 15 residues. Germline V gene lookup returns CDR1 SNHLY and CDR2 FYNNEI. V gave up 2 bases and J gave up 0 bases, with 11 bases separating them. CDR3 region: CASSESPGSSYEQYF. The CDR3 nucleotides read TGTGCCAGCAGTGAAAGTCCGGGTTCCTCCTACGAGCAGTACTTC.

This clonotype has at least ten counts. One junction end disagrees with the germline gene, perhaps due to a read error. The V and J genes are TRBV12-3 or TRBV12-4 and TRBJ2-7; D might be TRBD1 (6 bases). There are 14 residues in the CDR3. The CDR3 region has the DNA TGTGCCAGCAGTTTAGATATTGGGACAACCAACACAGTCTTC. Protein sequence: CASSLDIGTTNTVF.

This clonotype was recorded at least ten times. CDR3 residues: CASSPRGPGYEQYF. CDR3 DNA: TGTGCCAGCAGCCCCCGGGGCCCCGGGTACGAGCAGTACTTC. The rearrangement joins TRBV6-1 to TRBJ2-7; D assignment may be TRBD1 or TRBD2 (5 bases each). The CDR3 loop spans 14 amino acids. Germline lookup yields CDR1 MNHNS and CDR2 SASEGT. V was clipped by 6 bases and J by 4 bases, with 16 bases between them.

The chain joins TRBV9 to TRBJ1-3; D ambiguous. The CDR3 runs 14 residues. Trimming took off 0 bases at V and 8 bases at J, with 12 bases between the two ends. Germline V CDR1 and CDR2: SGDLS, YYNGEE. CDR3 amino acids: CASSVGMGEDTIYF. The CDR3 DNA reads TGTGCCAGCAGCGTAGGTATGGGAGAAGACACCATATATTTT.

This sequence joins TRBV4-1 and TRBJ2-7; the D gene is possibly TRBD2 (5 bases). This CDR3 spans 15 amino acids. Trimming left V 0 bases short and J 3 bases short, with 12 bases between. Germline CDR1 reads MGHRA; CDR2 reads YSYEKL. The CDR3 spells CASSQDHRGSYEQYF. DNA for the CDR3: TGCGCCAGCAGCCAAGATCATCGAGGGAGCTACGAGCAGTACTTC.

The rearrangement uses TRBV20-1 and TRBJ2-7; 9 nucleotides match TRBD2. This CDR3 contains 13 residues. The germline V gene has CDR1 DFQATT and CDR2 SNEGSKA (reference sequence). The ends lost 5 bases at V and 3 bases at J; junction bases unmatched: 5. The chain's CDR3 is CSAGIAGVYEQYF. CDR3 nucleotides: TGCAGTGCTGGGATAGCGGGAGTCTACGAGCAGTACTTC.